Each of the 23 T cell receptor beta chains below was sequenced from the same sample in a study of blood T cell repertoires in COVID-19. Profiled with immunoSEQ multiplex PCR; TCRdb holds only in-frame clones, not every one. The table shows some 130,000 clones, with 70% to 80% occurring only once. The sequencing input was peripheral blood. The receptors were gathered from a man aged 55 to 70 who had recovered from COVID-19.

The V gene is TRBV7-2, the J gene TRBJ1-2; D is ambiguous. V was shortened by 4 bases and J by 3 bases, with 9 bases between the two germline ends. Germline values: CDR1 SGHTA, CDR2 FQGNSA. This CDR3 is built from 13 residues. In nucleotides, the CDR3 is TGTGCCAGCAGCTCCGATCGGGACTATGGCTACACCTTC. Protein: CASSSDRDYGYTF. Variable domain in full (rest from reference TRBV7-2 and TRBJ1-2): GAGVSQSPSNKVTEKGKDVELRCDPISGHTALYWYRQSLGQGLEFLIYFQGNSAPDKSGLPSDRFSAERTGGSVSTLTIQRTQQEDSAVYLCASSSDRDYGYTFGSGTRLTVV.

In its sample, this clone was seen once. This sequence joins TRBV9 and TRBJ1-6; D unresolved. The CDR3 length is 14 residues. Germline assignment: CDR1 SGDLS and CDR2 YYNGEE. V was clipped by 0 bases and J by 10 bases, with 11 bases between them. The CDR3 DNA is TGTGCCAGCAGCGTAGGAGAGGGAAGGTCACCCCTCCACTTT. It is translated as CASSVGEGRSPLHF.

V gene TRBV9 combines with J gene TRBJ2-3; TRBD2 aligns across 7 bases. Germline values: CDR1 SGDLS, CDR2 YYNGEE. V trimming: 0 bases; J trimming: 8 bases; junction bases outside the gene matches: 0. This CDR3 spans 12 amino acids. The CDR3 nucleotides read TGTGCCAGCAGCGTAGCGGGAGGTACGCAGTATTTT. Protein: CASSVAGGTQYF.

In DNA form, the CDR3 reads TGTGCCAGTAGTATCTCGGGGGGACAGGGGTCAGATACGCAGTATTTT. This codes for CASSISGGQGSDTQYF. The J gene is TRBJ2-3, the V gene TRBV19; TRBD1 matches at 10 bases. The germline CDR1 and CDR2 sequences are LNHDA and SQIVND (reference sequence). With 3 bases clipped from V and 4 bases from J, the junction kept 7 bases outside the gene matches. CDR3 size: 16 residues.

This rearrangement joins TRBV29-1 to TRBJ2-5; the match to TRBD1 covers 11 bases. Germline V lookup: CDR1 SQVTM, CDR2 ANQGSEA. V dropped 7 bases and J dropped 5; count of bases not matched to a gene: 12. The CDR3 contains 15 residues. The CDR3 bases are TGCAGCGGGGGGACAGGGGGGATCGGCCAGGAGACCCAGTACTTC. Amino acid sequence: CSGGTGGIGQETQYF. Drawing the rest from reference TRBV29-1 and TRBJ2-5, the complete variable domain is SAVISQKPSRDICQRGTSLTIQCQVDSQVTMMFWYRQQPGQSLTLIATANQGSEATYESGFVIDKFPISRPNLTFSTLTVSNMSPEDSSIYLCSGGTGGIGQETQYFGPGTRLLVL.

This chain links TRBV9 with TRBJ1-3, with D possibly being TRBD1 (6 bases). The CDR3 length is 16 residues. Trimming pared 4 bases from V and 0 bases from J, leaving 14 bases between. The germline V gene encodes CDR1 SGDLS and CDR2 YYNGEE. In DNA form, the CDR3 reads TGTGCCAGCAGCCCCTTCCAGGGGAGCTCTGGAAACACCATATATTTT. Its protein is CASSPFQGSSGNTIYF.

The chain recombines TRBV6-5 with TRBJ2-7; 11 bases align to TRBD1. Germline V CDR1 and CDR2: MNHEY, SVGAGI. The ends lost 2 bases at V and 2 bases at J; junction bases unmatched: 2. The CDR3 extends over 15 amino acids. The DNA for the CDR3 is TGTGCCAGCAGTTACGGGACAGGGGGGCCCTACGAGCAGTACTTC. Its translation is CASSYGTGGPYEQYF.

A few counts support this clone. This chain links TRBV12-3 or TRBV12-4 with TRBJ2-7; D may be TRBD1 (5 bases). This CDR3 has 13 residues. V was trimmed by 1 base and J by 3 bases, leaving 7 bases between them. The chain's CDR3 is CASSLGQLYEQYF. CDR3 coding DNA: TGTGCCAGCAGTTTAGGACAGCTCTACGAGCAGTACTTC.

The V call is TRBV19, the J call TRBJ2-1, with TRBD2 matching 15 bases. CDR1 and CDR2 (germline): LNHDA, SQIVND (reference sequence). The CDR3 totals 17 residues. V gave up 8 bases and J gave up 3 bases; unmatched junction bases: 8. CDR3 sequence: CASGLAGGPRGYNEQFF. CDR3 bases: TGTGCCAGTGGACTAGCGGGGGGGCCTCGGGGCTACAATGAGCAGTTCTTC.

This chain uses TRBV3-1 (or the pseudogene TRBV3-2) with TRBJ2-7, with 14 bases that match TRBD2. V dropped 4 bases and J dropped 0; count of bases not matched to a gene: 5. CDR1 and CDR2 from the germline V gene are LGHDT and YNNKEL (reference sequence). The CDR3 contains 17 residues. The CDR3: CASSPQGLAGGSYEQYF. The DNA of the CDR3 is TGTGCCAGCAGCCCCCAAGGACTAGCGGGAGGCTCCTACGAGCAGTACTTC.

The chain is built from TRBV6-6 and TRBJ2-2; 9 nucleotides line up with TRBD2. The CDR3 is made up of 17 amino acids. Germline V gene sequence: CDR1 MNHNY, CDR2 SVGAGI (reference sequence). V shed 5 bases and J 2 bases; nucleotides not matched to a gene: 9. The CDR3 DNA is TGTGCCAGCAGTCGTTCAGGGCTAGCGGGAAACACCGGGGAGCTGTTTTTT. This encodes CASSRSGLAGNTGELFF.

The chain couples TRBV18 to TRBJ2-1, with TRBD1 as a possible D gene (5 bases). Germline loops: CDR1 KGHSH, CDR2 LQKENI. Trimming removed 0 bases from V and 6 bases from J, with 6 bases in between. The CDR3 spans 13 residues. The CDR3 coding sequence is TGTGCCAGCTCACCACCAGGGGCCAATGAGCAGTTCTTC. Its protein is CASSPPGANEQFF.

The CDR3 DNA follows: TGTGCCAGCAGCTTCCGGTACCATCAGCCCCAGCATTTT. This sequence encodes CASSFRYHQPQHF. J is TRBJ1-5 and V is TRBV7-3; D gene ambiguous. Germline CDR1 and CDR2: SGHTA and FQGTGA. V was cut by 3 bases and J by 5 bases, with 8 bases left in between. This CDR3 has 13 amino acids.

This clone was seen a single time. CDR3 in amino acids: CASRTRTGGTEAFF. DNA for the CDR3: TGTGCCAGCAGAACCAGGACAGGGGGCACTGAAGCTTTCTTT. The chain couples TRBV6-5 to TRBJ1-1; 10 positions match TRBD1. The ends lost 6 bases at V and 4 bases at J; junction bases unmatched: 5. This CDR3 comprises 14 residues. The germline V gene encodes CDR1 MNHEY and CDR2 SVGAGI.

The chain is built from TRBV6-5 and TRBJ2-2, with D maybe TRBD2 (6 bases). The CDR3 extends over 14 amino acids. Germline CDR1 MNHEY, CDR2 SVGAGI. CDR3 DNA sequence: TGTGCAACCGGGGCCCAGGGAGGCACCGGGGAGCTGTTTTTT. This codes for CATGAQGGTGELFF.

This clone has a single count. One end of the junction varies from germline; a read error may be responsible. The chain employs TRBV29-1 and TRBJ1-4, with TRBD1 matching 11 bases. From germline, CDR1 is SQVTM and CDR2 ANQGSEA. CDR3 size: 15 residues. The CDR3, as DNA: TGCAGCGTTAAAGAGGCGGGGACAGGGGGTGAAAAACTGTTTTTT. Its translation is CSVKEAGTGGEKLFF.

This clone was observed a handful of times. Other nucleotide sequences in the sample specify the same CDR3. V usage is TRBV7-2 and J usage is TRBJ2-1, with D unresolved. Germline assignment: CDR1 SGHTA and CDR2 FQGNSA. This CDR3 has 12 residues. V was pared by 1 base and J by 6 bases, with 4 bases between. In DNA, the CDR3 is TGTGCCAGCAGCTTAGACACCAATGAGCAGTTCTTC. It encodes CASSLDTNEQFF.

This chain uses TRBV7-9 with TRBJ2-1, with TRBD2 matching over 10 bases. This CDR3 has 18 residues. The germline V gene has CDR1 SEHNR and CDR2 FQNEAQ (reference sequence). Unmatched junction bases numbered 17, after V lost 6 bases and J lost 6 bases. CDR3 nucleotide sequence: TGTGCCAGCAGGTCTACTTCCTCTAGCGGGAGTTCGGGCAATGAGCAGTTCTTC. It yields the protein CASRSTSSSGSSGNEQFF.

In this sample, this clone turned up a few times. This chain links TRBV25-1 with TRBJ2-7; 7 bases align to TRBD1. V shed 4 bases and J 6 bases; nucleotides not matched to a gene: 6. This CDR3 has 13 residues. The germline V gene has CDR1 MGHDK and CDR2 SYGVNS. The CDR3 DNA sequence: TGTGCCAGCAGTGGAGGGGGCCGGGGCGAGCAGTACTTC. Translated: CASSGGGRGEQYF.

The gene calls are TRBV6-5 and TRBJ2-7, with TRBD1 as a possible D gene (6 bases). CDR3 length: 14 amino acids. With 7 bases removed from V and 5 bases from J, the gap between germline ends came to 18 bases. Per germline, CDR1 MNHEY and CDR2 SVGAGI. The CDR3 DNA follows: TGTGCCAGCAAATCCGGGACAAAGACTAACGAGCAGTACTTC. Translation: CASKSGTKTNEQYF.

The J gene is TRBJ1-1, the V gene TRBV27, with D hard to call. V gave up 7 bases and J gave up 1 base, with 10 bases separating them. CDR3 size: 13 residues. Looked up from germline, CDR1 is MNHEY and CDR2 is SMNVEV (reference sequence). CDR3 sequence (DNA): TGTGCCAGCAAACTCGGTTGGAACACTGAAGCTTTCTTT. It encodes CASKLGWNTEAFF.

This sequence joins TRBV9 and TRBJ1-2, with 7 bases fitting TRBD1. Unmatched junction bases numbered 9, after V lost 6 bases and J lost 7 bases. Germline assignment: CDR1 SGDLS and CDR2 YYNGEE. The CDR3 contains 13 residues. CDR3 sequence: CASKGTATIGYTF. CDR3 nucleotides: TGTGCCAGCAAAGGGACAGCCACTATTGGCTACACCTTC.

This clone was counted once. The rearrangement uses TRBV3-1 (or the pseudogene TRBV3-2) and TRBJ1-1; D gene unclear. Germline CDR1 and CDR2: LGHDT and YNNKEL (reference sequence). The V gene lost 4 bases and the J gene lost 1 base, with 7 bases spanning the gap. This CDR3 has 13 amino acids. The CDR3 region has the DNA TGTGCCAGCAGCCGAGCTCAGAACACTGAAGCTTTCTTT. Translation: CASSRAQNTEAFF.